This T cell receptor (beta chain) was retrieved from a study of OX40 agonist ivuxolimab in advanced cancers. Background on the study: People who had prior anti-PD-1, anti-PD-L1 or anti-CTLA-4 therapy could take part, and approximately 43% had some. One hepatocellular carcinoma and two cutaneous melanoma patients partially responded.

With 5 bases removed from V and 0 bases from J, the gap between germline ends came to 15 bases. Germline-derived CDR1 and CDR2 are SGDLS and YYNGEE. This CDR3 comprises 15 residues. The data were produced by immunoSEQ multiplex PCR, yet TCRdb's version contains in-frame clones alone and is incomplete. The data show roughly 69,000 clones, with around 93% seen just once and about 0.95% held by the top ten. The receptor's source is an adult with an advanced solid tumor such as melanoma, head and neck, liver or kidney cancer. The material sequenced was CD4+ or CD8+ T cells sorted from blood, taken in a trial of the OX40 agonist ivuxolimab. The J gene is TRBJ2-7, the V gene TRBV9; D gene ambiguous. CDR3 nucleotides: TGTGCCAGCAGTCCCCGTGGTTTCGCCTCCTACGAGCAGTACTTC. It translates to CASSPRGFASYEQYF.